This is a list of T cell receptor beta chains from one sample in a study of OX40 agonist ivuxolimab in advanced cancers. Data came from immunoSEQ multiplex PCR; TCRdb stores just in-frame clones and leaves some out. The sample carries some 50,000 clones, 80% to 90% recorded once. Specimen: CD4+ or CD8+ T cells sorted from blood, collected in a trial of the OX40 agonist ivuxolimab. These receptors were obtained from an adult with an advanced solid tumor such as melanoma, head and neck, liver or kidney cancer. Both conserved end residues are part of each CDR3. A D gene is named only where the DNA matches it firmly. Only part of the rows carry a size: once, few, many, or a class if the clone is expanded.

cdr3_nt | cdr3_aa | clone_size | j_call | v_call | d_call
TGTGCCAGCAGCGTAGGCGGGGGACCGAATGAGCAGTTCTTC | CASSVGGGPNEQFF | NA | TRBJ2-1 | TRBV9 | TRBD2
TGCAGCGGGGGGGACTCCTACGAGCAGTACTTC | CSGGDSYEQYF | few | TRBJ2-7 | TRBV29-1 | NA
TGTGCCAGTAGATCGTTGACAGGGCCCACTGAAGCTTTCTTT | CASRSLTGPTEAFF | NA | TRBJ1-1 | TRBV19 | TRBD1
TGTGCCAGCAGTTTCGTTCCCTTCGGGGGGCGAAGCTCCTACGAGCAGTACTTC | CASSFVPFGGRSSYEQYF | NA | TRBJ2-7 | TRBV28 | NA
TGCGCCAGCAGCCCACCAACTAGCGGGACCTTCTACGAGCAGTACTTC | CASSPPTSGTFYEQYF | NA | TRBJ2-7 | TRBV4-1 | TRBD2
TGTGCCAGCAGCTTAGATTCAGGGGTCAATGAGCAGTTCTTC | CASSLDSGVNEQFF | NA | TRBJ2-1 | TRBV11-2 | NA
TGTGCCAGCACCCCAGGGGTCCGAATGAACACTGAAGCTTTCTTT | CASTPGVRMNTEAFF | NA | TRBJ1-1 | TRBV6-6 | NA
TGTGCTAGTGGTTTGGCCTCCGGGTCTACGCAGTATTTT | CASGLASGSTQYF | NA | TRBJ2-3 | TRBV12-5 | NA
TGTGCCAGCAGCCCGACATCCGGACTAGCGGGCAACCCCCTTTACAATGAGCAGTTCTTC | CASSPTSGLAGNPLYNEQFF | NA | TRBJ2-1 | TRBV27 | TRBD2
TGTGCCACCAGGCCTTCGACGGGGTGGGAGCAGTACTTC | CATRPSTGWEQYF | NA | TRBJ2-7 | TRBV2 | NA
TGCGCCAGCAGCCAAGATCAACTAGCCTACGAGCAGTACTTC | CASSQDQLAYEQYF | NA | TRBJ2-7 | TRBV4-3 | NA
TGCGCCAGCAGCCAAGACGGACAGTATCAGTTCTTC | CASSQDGQYQFF | NA | TRBJ2-1 | TRBV4-1 | NA
TGTGCCAGCAACGTAGATGGGCTAGATACAGATACGCTGTATTTT | CASNVDGLDTDTLYF | NA | TRBJ2-3 | TRBV9 | NA
TGTGCCAGCAGTATACAGGGGAGCTCTGGAAACACCATATATTTT | CASSIQGSSGNTIYF | NA | TRBJ1-3 | TRBV6-5 | TRBD1
TGTGCCAGCAGCTTAGCGATTACTAGCGGGACTAGCGAGCAGTACTTC | CASSLAITSGTSEQYF | NA | TRBJ2-7 | TRBV7-2 | TRBD2
TGTGCCAGCAGCTTGGCCGGGTCCTACGAGCAGTACTTC | CASSLAGSYEQYF | NA | TRBJ2-7 | TRBV7-9 | NA
TGTGCCAGCAGTCTAGTCTCCAATCAGCCCCAGCATTTT | CASSLVSNQPQHF | NA | TRBJ1-5 | TRBV6-1 | NA
TGTGCCAGCAGCCGTTGGGACAGGGCGAACTATAATTCACCCCTCCACTTT | CASSRWDRANYNSPLHF | NA | TRBJ1-6 | TRBV5-4 | TRBD1
TGTGCCAGAAGCGGAGACAAGTTAAGCTCCTACAATGAGCAGTTCTTC | CARSGDKLSSYNEQFF | once | TRBJ2-1 | TRBV5-3 | NA
TGTGCCAGCAGTTTTAACCGATACGAGCAGTACTTC | CASSFNRYEQYF | NA | TRBJ2-7 | TRBV27 | NA
TGTGCCAGCAGCTTGGTAGCGGGCGGGAGTATCACAGATACGCAGTATTTT | CASSLVAGGSITDTQYF | NA | TRBJ2-3 | TRBV5-5 | TRBD2
TGTGCCAGCAGTGCCCGCGCTTTACAGGGATACGAGCAGTACTTC | CASSARALQGYEQYF | NA | TRBJ2-7 | TRBV2 | NA
TGTGCCACCAGCAGTTCGACAGGATCGGGGTTAGGTGAGACCCAGTACTTC | CATSSSTGSGLGETQYF | once | TRBJ2-5 | TRBV15 | NA
TGTGCCAGCAGTGAGGGTTTAGCTAGCGGGAGGCCTCTCGATTTT | CASSEGLASGRPLDF | NA | TRBJ2-3 | TRBV2 | TRBD2
TGTGCCAGTAGTACCTTTAACACTGAAGCTTTCTTT | CASSTFNTEAFF | NA | TRBJ1-1 | TRBV19 | NA
TGTGCCAGCAGTTTATTAGGGGGTTTTAGGGGTTCACCCCTCCACTTT | CASSLLGGFRGSPLHF | NA | TRBJ1-6 | TRBV28 | NA
TGTGCCAGCAGTCGTACGAGGGACAGGCAAGAGACCCAGTACTTC | CASSRTRDRQETQYF | NA | TRBJ2-5 | TRBV6-6 | TRBD1
TGTGCCACCAGCAACGGAGTCGGTGCCTACAATGAGCAGTTCTTC | CATSNGVGAYNEQFF | once | TRBJ2-1 | TRBV15 | NA